Described below is a single T cell receptor beta chain sequence and its context. The sample is drawn from a study of CD8+ T cells in alopecia areata. Germline V gene data show CDR1 as MNHEY and CDR2 as SMNVEV (reference sequence). V was pared by 2 bases and J by 6 bases, with 2 bases of the junction left unmatched. The CDR3 covers 14 residues. RNA extraction and reverse transcription yielded cDNA as sequencing template. Method: immunoSEQ multiplex PCR; TCRdb's copy keeps in-frame clones and lacks some. The data show around 200,000 clones, with about 60% seen just once and 10% to 15% held by the top ten. The sample's treatment: oral pan-JAK inhibitor, 5-10 mg twice daily.

The sequence derives from a human donor with alopecia areata. The chain couples TRBV27 to TRBJ2-7; TRBD1 agrees at 12 bases. The sequencing used CD8+ T cells sorted from blood, collected at week 24, from a patient treated with tofacitinib. In DNA, the CDR3 is TGTGCCAGCAGTTTAGGGACAGGGGGCTTCGAGCAGTACTTC. This encodes CASSLGTGGFEQYF.